A selection of T cell receptor beta chains follows, all from one sample in a study of blood T cell repertoires in COVID-19. TCRdb's table, derived via immunoSEQ multiplex PCR, lists solely in-frame clones and lacks some. The repertoire holds 35,000 to 45,000 clones, with 89% as singletons. The sequenced sample was peripheral blood. These receptors were collected from a human donor in a cohort sampled during active COVID-19. Both conserved end residues are part of each CDR3. The order of the fields is V gene, J gene, clone size, D gene, CDR3 DNA, CDR3 protein. D genes are given only for firm matches. Some rows have no size entry. The others give once, few or many, or a class for an expanded clone.

>TRBV6-5|TRBJ2-7|once|TRBD1
TGTGCCAGCACCTCCGGGACAGGGGTCTACGAGCAGTACTTC
CASTSGTGVYEQYF
>TRBV7-8|TRBJ2-3|-|-
TGTGCCAGCAGCTTAATCGCGCAAGCGCAGTCTAGCACAGATACGCAGTATTTT
CASSLIAQAQSSTDTQYF
>TRBV6-5|TRBJ2-5|-|-
TGTGCCAGCAGCCGTGGCTTTAGCGGCACGGGGACCCAGTACTTC
CASSRGFSGTGTQYF
>TRBV5-4|TRBJ2-6|-|TRBD2
TGTGCCAGCAGCCAACCGACTAGCGGGGGTCGCGGGGCCAACGTCCTGACTTTC
CASSQPTSGGRGANVLTF
>TRBV5-1|TRBJ1-6|-|-
TGCGCCAGCAGCTGGGGGCCCGCGGGTAATTCACCCCTCCACTTT
CASSWGPAGNSPLHF
>TRBV3-1/TRBV3-2|TRBJ2-7|-|-
TGTGCCAGCAGTTGGACAGTTTCCTACGAGCAGTACTTC
CASSWTVSYEQYF
>TRBV25-1|TRBJ2-7|-|TRBD1
TGTGCCAGCAGTGAATTCCCGACAGGGACCTACGAGCAGTACTTC
CASSEFPTGTYEQYF
>TRBV23-1|TRBJ2-7|-|-
TGCGCCAGCAGCCCCAGCGCAGTGGGGCCATACGAGCAGTACTTC
CASSPSAVGPYEQYF
>TRBV5-1|TRBJ2-5|few|TRBD2
TGCGCCAGCAGCTCGACCGGGACTAGCCAAGAGACCCAGTACTTC
CASSSTGTSQETQYF
>TRBV9|TRBJ2-1|once|TRBD1
TGTGCCAGCAGCGGTATACAGGGGGCGCGGGAGCAGTTCTTC
CASSGIQGAREQFF
>TRBV5-6|TRBJ1-5|-|-
TGTGCCAGCAGCTTGTGGAGGGTCGCTAGCAATCAGCCCCAGCATTTT
CASSLWRVASNQPQHF
>TRBV25-1|TRBJ1-1|-|-
TGTGCCAGCAGTGGGAGCTATTCTGAAGCTTTCTTT
CASSGSYSEAFF